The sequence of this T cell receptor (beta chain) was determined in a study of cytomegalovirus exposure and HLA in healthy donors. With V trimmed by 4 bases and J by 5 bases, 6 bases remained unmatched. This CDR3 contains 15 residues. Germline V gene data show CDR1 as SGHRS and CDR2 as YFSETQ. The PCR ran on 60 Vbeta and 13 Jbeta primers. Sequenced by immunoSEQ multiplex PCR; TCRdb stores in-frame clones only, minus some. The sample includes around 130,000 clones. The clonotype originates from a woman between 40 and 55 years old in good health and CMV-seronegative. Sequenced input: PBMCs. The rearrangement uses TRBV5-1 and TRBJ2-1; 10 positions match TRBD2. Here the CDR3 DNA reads TGCGCCAGCAGCGCCGGGACTAGCGCGGACAATGAGCAGTTCTTC. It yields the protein CASSAGTSADNEQFF. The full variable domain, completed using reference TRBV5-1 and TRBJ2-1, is KAGVTQTPRYLIKTRGQQVTLSCSPISGHRSVSWYQQTPGQGLQFLFEYFSETQRNKGNFPGRFSGRQFSNSRSEMNVSTLELGDSALYLCASSAGTSADNEQFFGPGTRLTVL.